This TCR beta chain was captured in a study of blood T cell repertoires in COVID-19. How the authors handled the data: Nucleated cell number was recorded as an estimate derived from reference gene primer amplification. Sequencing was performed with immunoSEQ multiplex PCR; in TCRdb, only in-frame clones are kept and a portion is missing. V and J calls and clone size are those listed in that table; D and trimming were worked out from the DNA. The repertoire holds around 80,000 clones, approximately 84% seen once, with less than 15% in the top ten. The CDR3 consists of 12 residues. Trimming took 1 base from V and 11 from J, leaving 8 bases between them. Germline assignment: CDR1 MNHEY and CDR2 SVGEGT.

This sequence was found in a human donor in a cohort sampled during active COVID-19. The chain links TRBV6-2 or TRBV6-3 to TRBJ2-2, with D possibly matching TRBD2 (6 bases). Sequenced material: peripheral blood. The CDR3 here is CASSYWDSELFF. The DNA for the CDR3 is TGTGCCAGCAGTTACTGGGACTCTGAGCTGTTTTTT.